This TCR beta chain is drawn from a study of identical twins. The CDR3 runs 14 residues. Trimming removed 6 bases from V and 6 bases from J, with 18 bases in between. Germline CDR1 reads SQVTM; CDR2 reads ANQGSEA. Turning to this clonotype: The antigen is not known.

Regarding the study as a whole: Models underestimated TCR alpha sharing (out-of-frame) in monozygotic twins.

TCRdb itself ran the 5' RACE reads through MiXCR, one entry per CDR3 protein. The table includes approximately 500,000 distinct CDR3 sequences, around 24% detected once. These sequences were also reported in another study, on T cells expressing NK-cell markers. That paper states: In sorted CD3+CD56+NKG2C+, CD3+CD56+NKG2C- and CD3+CD56-NKG2C+ T cells, TCR beta repertoires were obtained. The study sequenced eight donors, seven HCMV-seropositive and one seronegative. Each of six donors carried dominant NKG2C+ clonotypes accounting for roughly 1.0-7.0% of CD8+ T cells.

The TCR sequence derives from a woman under 30 in good health. This chain connects TRBV29-1 to TRBJ2-1, with D perhaps matching TRBD1 (6 bases). Sequencing input: CD4+ T cells sorted from blood. This CDR3 reads CSVPLADSLNEQFF. CDR3 DNA sequence: TGCAGCGTCCCGTTGGCGGACAGTCTCAATGAGCAGTTCTTC.